One sample yielded the 13 T cell receptor beta chains listed below, sequenced in a study of CD8 T cells in Susac syndrome. An amount of RNA that ranged from roughly 0.45 to 1 ug was reverse transcribed with random hexamers. TCRdb itself ran the immunoSEQ multiplex PCR reads through MiXCR, one entry per CDR3 protein. The sample holds roughly 140,000 distinct CDR3 sequences, 90% to 97% seen once. Sequencing was performed on CD4+ T cells from PBMCs. Receptors originate from a human donor with Susac syndrome.

The J gene is TRBJ1-2, the V gene TRBV12-3 or TRBV12-4; D is uncertain. CDR3 length: 13 amino acids. V lost 3 bases to trimming and J lost 8 bases, with 13 bases between them. CDR3 loop: CASSFRYLEGYTF. CDR3 nucleotides: TGTGCCAGCAGTTTCCGGTACCTGGAAGGCTACACCTTC.

The rearrangement joins TRBV12-3 or TRBV12-4 to TRBJ1-2; D is possibly TRBD1 (6 bases). The CDR3 runs to 15 residues. V lost 7 bases and J 0 bases, leaving 15 bases between the germline ends. This chain's CDR3 is CASILPGEANYGYTF. DNA of the CDR3: TGTGCCAGCATCCTTCCAGGGGAGGCTAACTATGGCTACACCTTC.

This clonotype was found once. V is TRBV5-4 and J is TRBJ1-5; TRBD1 matches 10 bases. With V trimmed by 4 bases and J by 9 bases, 7 bases remained unmatched. CDR1 is SGHNT and CDR2 is YYREEE in the germline V gene (reference sequence). This CDR3 is built from 14 residues. The CDR3 is CASSPGQGIMPQHF. For the CDR3, the DNA is TGTGCCAGCAGCCCGGGACAGGGGATAATGCCCCAGCATTTT.

The V gene is TRBV28, the J gene TRBJ2-1; TRBD2 matches 8 bases. Unmatched junction bases numbered 7, after V lost 6 bases and J lost 0 bases. The CDR3 has 16 residues. Germline values: CDR1 MDHEN, CDR2 SYDVKM. Here the CDR3 DNA reads TGTGCCAGCAGCCCTTTAGCGGGAAACTCCTACAATGAGCAGTTCTTC. Translation gives CASSPLAGNSYNEQFF.

The DNA for the CDR3 is TGTGCCAGCTCACTCCGCCTAGAGAGGAACTATGGCTACACCTTC. Its protein is CASSLRLERNYGYTF. The rearrangement joins TRBV18 to TRBJ1-2; D gene ambiguous. Deletions cut 4 bases from V and 2 bases from J, with 14 bases between. Germline V CDR1 and CDR2: KGHSH, LQKENI. There are 15 residues in the CDR3.

The rearrangement uses TRBV2 and TRBJ2-7, with a possible D match to TRBD2 (5 bases). This CDR3 comprises 12 residues. The V end lost 8 bases, the J end lost 4 bases, and 12 bases lay between the germline ends. Germline V gene sequence: CDR1 SNHLY, CDR2 FYNNEI. The CDR3 nucleotides are TGTGCCAGCGGGCGGGCTGGTTACGAGCAGTACTTC. Translation gives CASGRAGYEQYF.

The V and J genes are TRBV9 and TRBJ1-4; 11 bases are shared with TRBD1. Germline-derived CDR1 and CDR2 are SGDLS and YYNGEE. The V segment lost 3 bases and the J segment 8 bases; nucleotides outside the gene matches: 6. The CDR3 is 15 residues long. CDR3 protein: CASSEGTGGEEKLFF. The CDR3 nucleotides are TGTGCCAGCAGCGAGGGGACAGGGGGAGAAGAAAAACTGTTTTTT.

The chain carries TRBV9 and TRBJ2-2; no reliable D call. The CDR3 consists of 13 residues. Deletions cut 0 bases from V and 5 bases from J, with 5 bases between. Germline V lookup: CDR1 SGDLS, CDR2 YYNGEE. The CDR3 spells CASSVAETGELFF. CDR3 in DNA: TGTGCCAGCAGCGTAGCTGAGACCGGGGAGCTGTTTTTT.

The chain uses TRBV3-1 and TRBJ1-2; the D is unclear. This CDR3 is built from 15 residues. Trimming pared 3 bases from V and 0 bases from J, leaving 11 bases between. CDR1 and CDR2 from the germline V gene are LGHDT and YNNKEL (reference sequence). Here the CDR3 reads CASSQLGYPNYGYTF. DNA of the CDR3: TGTGCCAGCAGCCAGCTAGGGTACCCTAACTATGGCTACACCTTC.

The V gene is TRBV10-3, the J gene TRBJ1-5; perhaps TRBD1 as D (5 bases). CDR3 length equals 15 residues. V dropped 0 bases and J dropped 2 bases, with 8 bases sitting between them. Germline CDR1 is ENHRY and CDR2 is SYGVKD. The CDR3 DNA follows: TGTGCCATCAGTGAGTCGAGCAGGGGCAATCAGCCCCAGCATTTT. As protein: CAISESSRGNQPQHF.

This clonotype was seen more than once but under ten times. J is TRBJ2-7 and V is TRBV13; 9 bases are shared with TRBD1. The CDR3 is made up of 15 amino acids. Germline trimming cut 4 bases from V and 7 bases from J; bases unmatched to any gene: 11. Looked up from germline, CDR1 is PRHDT and CDR2 is FYEKMQ (reference sequence). DNA of the CDR3: TGTGCCAGCAGCTCCGTCCCGGGACAGGGTAAGGAGCAGTACTTC. Translating gives CASSSVPGQGKEQYF.

This clonotype was observed once. The chain recombines TRBV7-6 with TRBJ1-5; tentative D call: TRBD1 (5 bases). From germline, CDR1 is SGHVS and CDR2 FNYEAQ. The V gene lost 1 base and the J gene lost 6 bases, with 10 bases spanning the gap. CDR3 length equals 14 residues. DNA of the CDR3: TGTGCCAGCAGCTTAGATTCCGGGGCTCAGCCCCAGCATTTT. Protein product: CASSLDSGAQPQHF.

V and J are TRBV2 and TRBJ2-7, with 7 bases fitting TRBD1. Unmatched junction bases numbered 2, after V lost 6 bases and J lost 3 bases. Germline CDR1 is SNHLY and CDR2 is FYNNEI. The CDR3 extends over 12 amino acids. As DNA, the CDR3 is TGTGCCAGCAGCCGACAGGGCTACGAGCAGTACTTC. This encodes CASSRQGYEQYF.